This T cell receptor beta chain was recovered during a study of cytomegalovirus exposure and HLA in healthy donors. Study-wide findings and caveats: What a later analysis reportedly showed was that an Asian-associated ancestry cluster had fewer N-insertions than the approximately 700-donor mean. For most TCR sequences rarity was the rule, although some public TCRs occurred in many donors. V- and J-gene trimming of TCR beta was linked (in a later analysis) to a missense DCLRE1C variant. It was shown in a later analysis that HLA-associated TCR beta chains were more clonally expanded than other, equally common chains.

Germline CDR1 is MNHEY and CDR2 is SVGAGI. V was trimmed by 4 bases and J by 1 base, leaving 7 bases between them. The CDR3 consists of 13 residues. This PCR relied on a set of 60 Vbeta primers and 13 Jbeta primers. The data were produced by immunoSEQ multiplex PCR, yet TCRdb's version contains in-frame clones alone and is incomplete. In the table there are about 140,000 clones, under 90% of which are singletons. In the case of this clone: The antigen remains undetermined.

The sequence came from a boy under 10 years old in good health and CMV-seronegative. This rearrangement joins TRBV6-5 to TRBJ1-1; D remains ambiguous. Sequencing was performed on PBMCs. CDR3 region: CASSFSGNTEAFF. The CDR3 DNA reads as TGTGCCAGCAGTTTTTCAGGGAACACTGAAGCTTTCTTT.